Sequencing of this T cell receptor beta chain was carried out in a study of blood T cell repertoires in COVID-19. Study overall: Samples of COVID-19 (acute and convalescent) were obtained from the United States, Italy and Spain. T cells, B-cell-depleted T cells, or PBMCs provided the cDNA or gDNA that served as material.

Methods used by the authors: How many nucleated cells were present was estimated from reference gene primer amplification. The data were produced by immunoSEQ multiplex PCR, yet TCRdb's version contains in-frame clones alone and is incomplete. The V and J calls and clone size are taken from that table; D and trimming were inferred from the DNA. Of more than 150,000 clones listed, about 75% are singletons. This receptor was obtained from a woman aged 70-85 years with acute or convalescent COVID-19. Sequenced material: peripheral blood.

DNA for the CDR3: TGTGCCAGCAGCTTAATGGAGAACGGGGAGCTGTTTTTT. Its translation is CASSLMENGELFF. The chain links TRBV7-9 to TRBJ2-2; D not certain. CDR3 length equals 13 residues. Germline V gives CDR1 SEHNR, CDR2 FQNEAQ (reference sequence). Trimming stripped 2 bases from V and 7 bases from J, with 8 bases between.